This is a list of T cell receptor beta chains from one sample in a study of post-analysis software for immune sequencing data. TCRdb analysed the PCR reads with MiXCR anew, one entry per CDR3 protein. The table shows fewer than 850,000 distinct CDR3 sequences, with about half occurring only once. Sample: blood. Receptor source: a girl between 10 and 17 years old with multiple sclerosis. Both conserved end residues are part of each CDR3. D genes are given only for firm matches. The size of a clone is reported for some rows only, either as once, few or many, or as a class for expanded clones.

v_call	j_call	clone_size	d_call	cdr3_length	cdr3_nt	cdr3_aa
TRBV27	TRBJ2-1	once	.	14	TGTGCCAGCAGTTTACCAGGGGTGGTCGATGAGCAGTTCTTC	CASSLPGVVDEQFF
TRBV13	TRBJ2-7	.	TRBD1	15	TGTGCCAGCAGCTTTTATAGGGACAGGGGGCACGAGCAGTACTTC	CASSFYRDRGHEQYF
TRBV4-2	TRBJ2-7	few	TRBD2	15	TGTGCCAGCAGCCCAGCGACTAGCGGAGCCTACGAGCAGTACTTC	CASSPATSGAYEQYF
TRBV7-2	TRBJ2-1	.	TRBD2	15	TGTGCCAGCAGCCTGGGACTAGCGCCGAACAATGAGCAGTTCTTC	CASSLGLAPNNEQFF
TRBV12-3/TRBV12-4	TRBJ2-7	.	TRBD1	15	TGTGCCAGCAGTTTCTTCGGGACAGGGGTCGACGAGCAGTACTTC	CASSFFGTGVDEQYF
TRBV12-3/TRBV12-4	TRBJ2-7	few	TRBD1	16	TGTGCCAGCAGTCCTACGGGACAGGGTGGAGGGTACGAGCAGTACTTC	CASSPTGQGGGYEQYF
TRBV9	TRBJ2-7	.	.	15	TGTGCCAGCAGCGCCGGCGCCGGGACATCCTACGAGCAGTACTTC	CASSAGAGTSYEQYF
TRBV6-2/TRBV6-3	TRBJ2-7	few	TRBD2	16	TGTGCCAGCAGCTTCGGAGTGGGACTAGCAGTCTACGAGCAGTACTTC	CASSFGVGLAVYEQYF
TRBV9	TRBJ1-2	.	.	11	TGTGCCAGCAACGGGGTCTGGGGCTACACCTTC	CASNGVWGYTF
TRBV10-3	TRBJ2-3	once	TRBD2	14	TGTGCCATCAGAGCGGGGCCTAACACAGATACGCAGTATTTT	CAIRAGPNTDTQYF
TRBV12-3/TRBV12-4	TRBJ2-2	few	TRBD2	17	TGTGCCAGCAGTCCATCCATGAGCGGGAGACAAACCGGGGAGCTGTTTTTT	CASSPSMSGRQTGELFF
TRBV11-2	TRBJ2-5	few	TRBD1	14	TGTGCCAGCAGCCGACCCGGGACAGTAGAGACCCAGTACTTC	CASSRPGTVETQYF
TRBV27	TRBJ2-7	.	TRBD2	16	TGTGCCAGCAGTCCTAGCGGGACTAGCGGTGACTACGAGCAGTACTTC	CASSPSGTSGDYEQYF
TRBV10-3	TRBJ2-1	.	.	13	TGTGCCATCAGTGAGTCGCCTTTGGATGAGCAGTTCTTC	CAISESPLDEQFF
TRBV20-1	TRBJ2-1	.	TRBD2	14	TGCAGTGCGCCAGGGACTAGCGGGAGCTATGAGCAGTTCTTC	CSAPGTSGSYEQFF
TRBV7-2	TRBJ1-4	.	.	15	TGTGCCAGCAGCTCCCCGACGGACCGGAGTGAAAAACTGTTTTTT	CASSSPTDRSEKLFF
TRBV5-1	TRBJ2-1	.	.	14	TGCGCCAGCAGCTTGGATCAGCCAGACGATGAGCAGTTCTTC	CASSLDQPDDEQFF
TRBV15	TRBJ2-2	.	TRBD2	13	TGTGCCACCAGCAGAGTCCCGGGAGGGATGTTGTTTTTT	CATSRVPGGMLFF
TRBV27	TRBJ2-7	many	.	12	TGTGCCAGCAGTTTATCAGGGCGGGAGCAGTACTTC	CASSLSGREQYF
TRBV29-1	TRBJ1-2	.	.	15	TGCAGCGTTGAAGACCGGGATGGATTTAACTATGGCTACACCTTC	CSVEDRDGFNYGYTF
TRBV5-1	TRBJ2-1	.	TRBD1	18	TGCGCCAGCAGCTTGGCTTCCCCGGGACAGGGGGCCTACAATGAGCAGTTCTTC	CASSLASPGQGAYNEQFF
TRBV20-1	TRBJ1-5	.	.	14	TGCAGTGCTAGAGCCCAGCAGGGTAATCAGCCCCAGCATTTT	CSARAQQGNQPQHF
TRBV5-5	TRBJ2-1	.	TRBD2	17	TGTGCCAGCCGCTGGGGATCTAGCGGGAGTCATTACAATGAGCAGTTCTTC	CASRWGSSGSHYNEQFF
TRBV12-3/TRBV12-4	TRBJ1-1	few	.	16	TGTGCCAGCAGTTCGGAAGGGGCCAACCCGAACACTGAAGCTTTCTTT	CASSSEGANPNTEAFF
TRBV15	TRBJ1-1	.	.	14	TGTGCCACCAGCAGGGACCACGGCTTTATGGTAGCTTTCTTT	CATSRDHGFMVAFF
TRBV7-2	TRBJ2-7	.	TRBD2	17	TGTGCCAGCAGCTTAGAAAGCGGGAGGCTAACGATCGGCGAGCAGTACTTC	CASSLESGRLTIGEQYF
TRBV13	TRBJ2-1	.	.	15	TGTGCCAGCAGCCCCGGACACGGGCTCTACAATGAGCAGTTCTTC	CASSPGHGLYNEQFF
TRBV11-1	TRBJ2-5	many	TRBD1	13	TGTGCCAGCAGCCGGGACAGGCAAGAGACCCAGTACTTC	CASSRDRQETQYF
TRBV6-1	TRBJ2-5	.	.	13	TGTGCCAGCAAGGAGGGAAGTGGAGAGACCCAGTACTTC	CASKEGSGETQYF